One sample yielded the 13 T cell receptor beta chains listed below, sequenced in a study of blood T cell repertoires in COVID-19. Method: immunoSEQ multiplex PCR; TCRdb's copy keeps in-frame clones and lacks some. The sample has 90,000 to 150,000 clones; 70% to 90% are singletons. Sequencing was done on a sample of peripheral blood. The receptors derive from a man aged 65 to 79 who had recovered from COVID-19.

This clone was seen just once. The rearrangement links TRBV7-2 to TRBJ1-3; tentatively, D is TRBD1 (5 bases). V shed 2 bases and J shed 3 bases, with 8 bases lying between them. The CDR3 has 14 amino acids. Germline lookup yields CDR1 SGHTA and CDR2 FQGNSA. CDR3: CASSLQGLGNTIYF. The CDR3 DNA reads TGTGCCAGCAGCTTACAGGGCCTTGGAAACACCATATATTTT.

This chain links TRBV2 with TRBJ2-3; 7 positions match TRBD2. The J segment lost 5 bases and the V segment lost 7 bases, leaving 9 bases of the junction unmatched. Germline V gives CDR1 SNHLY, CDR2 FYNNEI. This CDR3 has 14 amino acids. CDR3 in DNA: TGTGCCAGCAAGACTAGCCGCACACGAGATACGCAGTATTTT. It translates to CASKTSRTRDTQYF.

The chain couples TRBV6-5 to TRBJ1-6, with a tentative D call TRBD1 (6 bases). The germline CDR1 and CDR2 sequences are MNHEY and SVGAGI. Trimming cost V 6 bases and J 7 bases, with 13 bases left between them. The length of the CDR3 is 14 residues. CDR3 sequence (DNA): TGTGCCAGCAGGGGATGGGGGGGCAATTCACCCCTCCACTTT. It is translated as CASRGWGGNSPLHF.

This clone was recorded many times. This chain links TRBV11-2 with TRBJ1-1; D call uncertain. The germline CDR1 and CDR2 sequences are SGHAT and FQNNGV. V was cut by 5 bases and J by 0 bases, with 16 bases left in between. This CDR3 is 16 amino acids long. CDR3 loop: CASSPLGEPLNTEAFF. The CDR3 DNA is TGTGCCAGCAGCCCGCTCGGAGAGCCTTTGAACACTGAAGCTTTCTTT.

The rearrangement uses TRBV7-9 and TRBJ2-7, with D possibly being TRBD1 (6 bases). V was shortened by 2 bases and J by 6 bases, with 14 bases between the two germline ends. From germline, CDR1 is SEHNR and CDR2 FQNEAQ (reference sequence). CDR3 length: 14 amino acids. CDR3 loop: CASSLPQGVSEQYF. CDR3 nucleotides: TGTGCCAGCAGCTTACCACAGGGAGTAAGCGAGCAGTACTTC.

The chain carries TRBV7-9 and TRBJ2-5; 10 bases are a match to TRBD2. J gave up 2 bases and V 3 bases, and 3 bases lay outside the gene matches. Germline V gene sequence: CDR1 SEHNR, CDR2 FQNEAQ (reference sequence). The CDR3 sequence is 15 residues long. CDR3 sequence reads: CASSFPLAGQETQYF. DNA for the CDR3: TGTGCCAGCAGCTTCCCACTAGCGGGACAAGAGACCCAGTACTTC. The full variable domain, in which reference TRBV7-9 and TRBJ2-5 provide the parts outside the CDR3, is DTGVSQNPRHKITKRGQNVTFRCDPISEHNRLYWYRQTLGQGPEFLTYFQNEAQLEKSRLLSDRFSAERPKGSFSTLEIQRTEQGDSAMYLCASSFPLAGQETQYFGPGTRLLVL.

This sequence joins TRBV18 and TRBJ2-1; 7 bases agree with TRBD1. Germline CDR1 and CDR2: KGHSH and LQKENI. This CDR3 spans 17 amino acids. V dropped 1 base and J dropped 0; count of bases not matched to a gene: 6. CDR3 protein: CASSPRTGLTSYNEQFF. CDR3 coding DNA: TGTGCCAGCTCACCACGGACAGGACTCACCTCCTACAATGAGCAGTTCTTC.

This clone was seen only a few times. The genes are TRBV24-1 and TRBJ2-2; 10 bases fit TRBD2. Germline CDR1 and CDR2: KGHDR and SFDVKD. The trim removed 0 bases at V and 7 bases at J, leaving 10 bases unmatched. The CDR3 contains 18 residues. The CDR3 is CATSDLGLAGAPDGELFF. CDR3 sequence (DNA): TGTGCCACCAGTGATTTGGGGCTAGCGGGGGCCCCGGACGGGGAGCTGTTTTTT.

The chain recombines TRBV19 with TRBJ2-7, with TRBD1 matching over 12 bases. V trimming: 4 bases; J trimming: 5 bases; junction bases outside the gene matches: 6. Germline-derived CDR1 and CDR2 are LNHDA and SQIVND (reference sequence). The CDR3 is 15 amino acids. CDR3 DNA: TGTGCCAGTAGTACAACCGGGACAGGGGGCGACGAGCAGTACTTC. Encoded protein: CASSTTGTGGDEQYF.

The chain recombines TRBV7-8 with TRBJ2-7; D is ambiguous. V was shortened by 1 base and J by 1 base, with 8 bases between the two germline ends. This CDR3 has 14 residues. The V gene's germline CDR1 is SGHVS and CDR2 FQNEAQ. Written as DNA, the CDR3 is TGTGCCAGCAGCTTAGGACACGGTTCCTACGAGCAGTACTTC. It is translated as CASSLGHGSYEQYF.

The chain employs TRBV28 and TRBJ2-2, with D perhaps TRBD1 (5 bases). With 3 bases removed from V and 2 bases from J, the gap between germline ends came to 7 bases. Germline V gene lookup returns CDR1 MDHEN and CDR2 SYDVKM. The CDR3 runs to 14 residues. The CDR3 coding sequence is TGTGCCAGCAGTTTGGGGCAAAACACCGGGGAGCTGTTTTTT. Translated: CASSLGQNTGELFF.

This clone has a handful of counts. CDR3 sequence: CATSARQGSHEQYF. CDR3 coding DNA: TGTGCCACCAGTGCCAGACAGGGTTCCCACGAGCAGTACTTC. The rearrangement uses TRBV24-1 and TRBJ2-7, with 7 positions matching TRBD1. The germline V gene has CDR1 KGHDR and CDR2 SFDVKD. With 5 bases clipped from V and 5 bases from J, the junction kept 8 bases outside the gene matches. The length of the CDR3 is 14 residues.

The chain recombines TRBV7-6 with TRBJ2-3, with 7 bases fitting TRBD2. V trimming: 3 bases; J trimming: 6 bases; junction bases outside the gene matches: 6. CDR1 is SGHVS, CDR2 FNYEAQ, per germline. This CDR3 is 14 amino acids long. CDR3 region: CASSFRGGGDTQYF. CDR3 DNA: TGTGCCAGCAGCTTTCGCGGGGGAGGCGATACGCAGTATTTT.